This TCR beta chain was sequenced in a study of regulatory T cells in long-lasting Graves disease (dated by TCRdb to about 2021). Regarding the study in general: Persistent Graves' disease meant more than 5 years of antithyroid drug treatment with TSH receptor autoantibodies that stayed positive. The study was registered as a clinical trial and conducted in China. Peripheral blood TCR sequencing and RNA sequencing compared persistent Graves' disease patients with newly diagnosed Graves' disease patients. Persistent Graves' disease patients in the clinical cohort had taken antithyroid drugs for roughly ten years on average. TCR sequencing covered approximately 13 persistent and around 20 newly diagnosed Graves' disease patients, around 33 samples in total. The study at large found these results: As a limitation, the authors acknowledged that the small sample size may reduce accuracy. Because the primary lesion, thyroid tissue, could not be accessed, the study looked at peripheral blood alone. Persistent disease showed preferential use of TRBV28, TRBJ1-2 and TRBJ2-5, whereas newly diagnosed disease favored TRBV20-1 and TRBJ2-1. Compared with newly diagnosed patients, persistent Graves' disease patients had lower TCR Shannon entropy and fewer highly expanded clones, which suggests clonal expansion. More public clonotypes were shared among persistent patients (approximately 3,000) than among newly diagnosed patients (approximately 930). Sequencing and analysis were limited to the TCR beta chain.

On this clonotype itself: No antigen is known for it. The sample holds no much larger clone one base away, and base qualities are not on file.

Reading the label with the study, this specimen's time point is: persistent/refractory GD, antithyroid drugs over 5 years with positive TRAb. For both TCR sequencing and RNA sequencing, RNA was extracted from PBMCs in TRIzol. The diagnosis of Graves' disease was made according to American Thyroid Association guidelines. Patients for the study were recruited at an endocrinology department in Xi'an, China. Each patient gave 7.5 to 10 milliliters of peripheral blood, collected in an EDTA anticoagulant tube. Ficoll Paque Plus density gradient separation was used to isolate PBMCs, and no further T cell sorting was done. An Agilent 2100 Bioanalyzer and agarose gel were used to assess RNA quality, and a NanoDrop 2000 was used to measure RNA concentration. Library preparation used multiplex PCR. This sample was sequenced with an Illumina HiSeq 4000. To build TCR beta libraries, CDR3 regions were amplified by Arm-PCR using iRepertoire HTBI primers. Before sequencing, the PCR products underwent gel purification. The published analysis was carried out like this. Across samples, 60 to 70 TRBV and 13 to 15 TRBJ segments were identified and used for gene usage analysis of CDR3 amino acid clonotypes. Filtered high-quality paired reads were merged into contigs using COPE and FqMerger. Contigs were aligned with BLAST to IMGT TRBV, TRBD and TRBJ reference genes, and CDR3 was defined per IMGT. Clonotypes above 0.1% frequency were classified as highly expanded clones. Shannon entropy served as the measure of repertoire diversity, while the Gini coefficient captured V-J evenness. Public clonotypes were defined as clonotypes shared by more than one individual. TCRdb took the public reads, trimmed them with fastp at Q25, ran MiXCR for clone calling and kept in-frame beta chains. Records with the same CDR3 protein are collapsed into one entry carrying the most frequent genes and DNA. The authors' filters were not applied to this entry. For this sample the table gives roughly 450,000 distinct CDR3 sequences, of which 20% to 25% were detected only once. The ten largest clonotypes hold less than 15% of the sample.

The germline V gene sets CDR1 to MNHNS and CDR2 to SASEGT. Trimming removed 8 bases from V and 1 base from J, leaving 26 bases between the germline ends. The CDR3 runs 18 residues from the cysteine to the phenylalanine. Just CDR3 DNA is preserved here, 54 bases in frame from base 1. The sequence is built from TRBV6-1 and TRBJ2-5; TRBD1 is possibly the D segment (6 matching bases). Sequencing was performed on peripheral blood mononuclear cells (PBMCs), taken when the disease was refractory, from a patient treated with antithyroid drugs. The TCR sequence derives from a female donor with Graves disease. The CDR3 has the sequence CASSLYQTGARSQETQYF. The base sequence is TGTGCCAGCTCACTCTATCAGACAGGAGCGAGGTCCCAAGAGACCCAGTACTTC.